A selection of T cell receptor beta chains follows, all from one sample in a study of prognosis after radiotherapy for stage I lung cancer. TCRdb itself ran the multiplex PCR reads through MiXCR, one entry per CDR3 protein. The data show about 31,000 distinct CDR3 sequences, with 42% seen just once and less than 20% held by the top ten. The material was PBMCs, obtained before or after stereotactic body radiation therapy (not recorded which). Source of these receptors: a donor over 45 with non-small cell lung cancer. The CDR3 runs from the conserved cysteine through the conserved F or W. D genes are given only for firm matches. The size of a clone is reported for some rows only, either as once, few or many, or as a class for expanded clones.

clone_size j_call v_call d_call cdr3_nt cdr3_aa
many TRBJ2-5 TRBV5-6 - TGTGCCAGCAGCGCCGCCGGAACTCGTGAGACCCAGTACTTC CASSAAGTRETQYF
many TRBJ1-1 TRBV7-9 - TGTGCCAGCAGTAGTCTAGCCCCGAACACTGAAGCTTTCTTT CASSSLAPNTEAFF
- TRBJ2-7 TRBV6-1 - TGTGCCAGTAGTAAACAGGGTCTCGGCGAGCAGTACTTC CASSKQGLGEQYF
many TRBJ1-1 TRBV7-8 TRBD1 TGTGCCAGCAGCTTAGCGCGATTGGCAGGGGGCAGGAACACTGAAGCTTTCTTT CASSLARLAGGRNTEAFF
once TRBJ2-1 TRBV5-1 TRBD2 TGCGCCAGCAGCTTGGTAGCGGGAGGGCCGAGTGAGCAGTTCTTC CASSLVAGGPSEQFF
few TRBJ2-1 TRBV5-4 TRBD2 TGTGCCAGCAGCATGACTAGCGGGGGACTATTTCGGGAGCAGTTCTTC CASSMTSGGLFREQFF
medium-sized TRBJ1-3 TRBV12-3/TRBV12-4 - TGTGCCAGCAGTCCATCGGGGGGACACACCATATATTTT CASSPSGGHTIYF
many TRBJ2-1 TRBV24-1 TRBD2 TGTGCCACCGGACTAGCGGGGGGAAATGAGCAGTTCTTC CATGLAGGNEQFF
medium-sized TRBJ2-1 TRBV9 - TGTGCCAGCGCCGGGGCTGAAGATCTCTACAATGAGCAGTTCTTC CASAGAEDLYNEQFF
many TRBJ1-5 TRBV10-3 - TGTGCCATCAGTGGGGGCGGCGGGAATAGCAATCAGCCCCAGCATTTT CAISGGGGNSNQPQHF
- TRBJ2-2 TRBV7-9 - TGTGCCAGCAGCGCACAAGGGGGCGGGAGTAACACCGGGGAGCTGTTTTTT CASSAQGGGSNTGELFF
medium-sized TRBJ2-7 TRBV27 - TGTGCCAGCAGTTTCTCGGACAGCACCTACGAGCAGTACTTC CASSFSDSTYEQYF
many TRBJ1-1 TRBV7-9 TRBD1 TGTGCCAGCAGCTCCCCGACAGGGGTGGCTTTCTTT CASSSPTGVAFF
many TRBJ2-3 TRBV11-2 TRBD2 TGTGCCAGCAGCTTAGGGGGGACTAGCGGGAGTATCGGCACAGATACGCAGTATTTT CASSLGGTSGSIGTDTQYF
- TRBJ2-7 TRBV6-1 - TGTTCCAGCATAGCAGGGGACTCCTACGAGCAGTACTTC CSSIAGDSYEQYF
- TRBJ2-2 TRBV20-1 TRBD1 TGCAGTGCTAGAGGATTAGGGGGCGGAACCGGGGAGCTGTTTTTT CSARGLGGGTGELFF
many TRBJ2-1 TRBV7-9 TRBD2 TGTGCCAGCAGCTTAGCGGGAGGGCCCTGGGATGAGCAGTTCTTC CASSLAGGPWDEQFF
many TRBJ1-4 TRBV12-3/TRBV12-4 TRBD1 TGTGCCAGCAGTTCCAACAGGGGTACTGAAAAACTGTTTTTT CASSSNRGTEKLFF
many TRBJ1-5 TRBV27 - TGTGCCAGCAGTTTACGGGTCAGTCAGCCCCAGCATTTT CASSLRVSQPQHF
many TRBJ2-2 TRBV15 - TGTGCCACCAGCTCCTATCCCTCCGACAGCTACACCGGGGAGCTGTTTTTT CATSSYPSDSYTGELFF
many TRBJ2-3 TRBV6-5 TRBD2 TGTGCCAGCAGTTACGGACTAGCGGGGGGGCCGGCGTCGGATACGCAGTATTTT CASSYGLAGGPASDTQYF
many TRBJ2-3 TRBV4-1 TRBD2 TGCGCCAGCAGCCAAGAAGGAGTTGGACTAGCGCTGAGCACAGATACGCAGTATTTT CASSQEGVGLALSTDTQYF
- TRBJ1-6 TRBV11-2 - TGTGCCAGCAGCCCGGGACCCTATAATTCACCCCTCCACTTT CASSPGPYNSPLHF
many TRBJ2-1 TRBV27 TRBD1 TGTGCCAGCAGGCTATGCCCGACAGGGGACTCCTACAATGAGCAGTTCTTC CASRLCPTGDSYNEQFF
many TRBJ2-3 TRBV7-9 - TGTGCCAGCAGCTTAGCCCGGGACTTACGGGCAGATACGCAGTATTTT CASSLARDLRADTQYF
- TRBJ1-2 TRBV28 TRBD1 TGTGCTAGCAGTTTACCCGACAGGGTGAGTGGCATCGGCTACACCTTC CASSLPDRVSGIGYTF